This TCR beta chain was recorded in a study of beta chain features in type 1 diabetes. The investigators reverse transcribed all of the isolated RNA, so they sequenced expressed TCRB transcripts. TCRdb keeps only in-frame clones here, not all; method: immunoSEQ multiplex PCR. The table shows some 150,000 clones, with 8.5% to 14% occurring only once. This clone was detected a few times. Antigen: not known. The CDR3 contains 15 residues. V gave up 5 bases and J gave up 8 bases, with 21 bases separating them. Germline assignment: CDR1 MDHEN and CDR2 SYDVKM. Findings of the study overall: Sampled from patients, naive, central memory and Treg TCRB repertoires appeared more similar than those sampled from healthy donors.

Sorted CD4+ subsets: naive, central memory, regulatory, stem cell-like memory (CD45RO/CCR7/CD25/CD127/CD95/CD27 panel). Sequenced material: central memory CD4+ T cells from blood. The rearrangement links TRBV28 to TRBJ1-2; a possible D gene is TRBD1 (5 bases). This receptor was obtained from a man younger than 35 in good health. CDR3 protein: CASSTGYGGGEGYTF. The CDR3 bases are TGTGCCAGCAGTACAGGCTACGGCGGGGGTGAGGGCTACACCTTC.